This entry describes one T cell receptor (beta chain). Its target is unknown. Losses at the gene ends were 7 bases for V and 1 base for J; bases not matched to a gene: 12. CDR1 is MNHEY and CDR2 is SVGAGI in the germline V gene. The CDR3 consists of 16 residues. These data are taken from a study of T cells in Graves' hyperthyroidism and ophthalmopathy. Study results and caveats: For ophthalmopathy, model prediction preceded onset by a median around 7 months.

It was uncontrolled infection, other autoimmune disease, pregnancy or lactation that excluded patients. RNA transcripts served as the template for amplifying TCR beta CDR3 regions. The HTBI primer set served for first-round RT-PCR of the TCR CDR3. TCRdb itself ran the multiplex PCR reads through MiXCR, one entry per CDR3 protein. The profile shows roughly 570,000 distinct CDR3 sequences, around 42% of them singletons. This receptor was identified in a woman aged 18-30 years with Graves' hyperthyroidism. Specimen: peripheral blood or thyroid tissue (not recorded which). V usage is TRBV6-5 and J usage is TRBJ2-5, with 7 bases lining up with TRBD2. Written as DNA, the CDR3 is TGTGCCAGCACCTCTAGCGGAATTAACCCCCAAGAGACCCAGTACTTC. It yields the protein CASTSSGINPQETQYF.